This T cell receptor beta chain comes out of a study of read filtering for tumor transcriptome and immune sequencing. Whole-study results and caveats: Single-read clonotypes: about 81.9% of IR-seq clonotypes (around 3.5% of reads), more than 70% of RNA-seq clonotypes (around 45% of reads).

The table lists this clonotype with many counts. Antigen specificity is unknown. Germline CDR1 is SQVTM and CDR2 is ANQGSEA. The CDR3 is made up of 11 amino acids. J was trimmed by 9 bases and V by 6 bases; bases with no gene match: 4. This library used approximately 390 ng RNA and molecular barcoded adaptors spanning alpha/delta and beta/gamma chains. TCRdb reanalysed the reads using MiXCR and keeps one entry per CDR3 protein. There are tens of thousands of distinct CDR3 sequences in the sample; about 22% occur only once, and about 10% lies in the top ten. This clonotype originated in a donor over 35 with multiple myeloma. The rearrangement uses TRBV29-1 and TRBJ2-1; 8 positions match TRBD2. Sequenced sample: a population of CD138-negative cells sorted from bone marrow. CDR3 sequence reads: CSVKTSGEQFF. CDR3 sequence (DNA): TGCAGCGTGAAAACTAGCGGTGAGCAGTTCTTC.